This T cell receptor (beta chain) is from a study of blood T cell repertoires in COVID-19. The CDR3 is 18 residues long. The germline V gene has CDR1 MDHEN and CDR2 SYDVKM. The junction had 13 bases not matched to a gene; V was cut back by 5 bases and J by 0 bases. Profiling relied on immunoSEQ multiplex PCR, and the TCRdb table lists in-frame clones only, not all of them. Here the sample spans more than 60,000 clones, around 85% being singletons. Material: peripheral blood. The chain combines TRBV28 with TRBJ1-5, with TRBD1 identical over 7 bases. This TCR came from a woman aged 80 or older with active or convalescent COVID-19. The CDR3 DNA is TGTGCCAGCAGTCCCACCCCGGACAGGATCTATAGCAATCAGCCCCAGCATTTT. Its translation is CASSPTPDRIYSNQPQHF.